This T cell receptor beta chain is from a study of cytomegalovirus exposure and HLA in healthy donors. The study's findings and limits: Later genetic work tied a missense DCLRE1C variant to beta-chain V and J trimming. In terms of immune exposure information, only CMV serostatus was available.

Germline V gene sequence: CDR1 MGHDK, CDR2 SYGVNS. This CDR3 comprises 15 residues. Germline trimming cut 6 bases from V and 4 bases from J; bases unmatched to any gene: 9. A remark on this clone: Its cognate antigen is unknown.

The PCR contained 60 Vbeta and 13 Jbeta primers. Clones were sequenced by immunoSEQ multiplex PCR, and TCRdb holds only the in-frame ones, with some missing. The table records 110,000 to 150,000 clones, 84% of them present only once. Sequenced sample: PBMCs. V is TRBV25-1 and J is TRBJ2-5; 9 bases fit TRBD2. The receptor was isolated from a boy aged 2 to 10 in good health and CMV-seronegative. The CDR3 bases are TGTGCCAGCAGAAGTAGCGGGAGCGGGAGAGAGACCCAGTACTTC. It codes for CASRSSGSGRETQYF.